The next 9 T cell receptor beta chains were all read from a single sample in a study of blood T cell repertoires in COVID-19. Only in-frame clones appear in the TCRdb table, and some are missing; sequencing was by immunoSEQ multiplex PCR. The sample lists roughly 250,000 clones, around nine tenths seen once, with about 1.5% in the top ten. The sequenced sample consisted of PBMCs or T cells enriched from blood (not recorded which). The receptors derive from a woman aged 45-60 years who had recovered from COVID-19.

The rearrangement uses TRBV12-3 or TRBV12-4 and TRBJ2-1; D may be TRBD2 (5 bases). The CDR3 has 13 residues. Trimming removed 5 bases at V and 5 bases at J, with 10 bases between. The DNA of the CDR3 is TGTGCCAGCAGTGAACTAGTTGACAATGAGCAGTTCTTC. This gives the protein CASSELVDNEQFF.

The rearrangement links TRBV19 to TRBJ1-5; 7 bases are a match to TRBD1. V shed 0 bases, J shed 4 bases, and the junction held 6 bases outside the gene matches. Germline V gene data show CDR1 as LNHDA and CDR2 as SQIVND (reference sequence). This CDR3 is built from 16 residues. This CDR3 is CASSIEAGGGNQPQHF. The CDR3 DNA reads TGTGCCAGTAGTATAGAGGCAGGGGGTGGAAATCAGCCCCAGCATTTT.

The gene calls are TRBV29-1 and TRBJ1-2; 7 nucleotides align to TRBD1. The CDR3 has 12 amino acids. V shed 7 bases and J 5 bases; nucleotides not matched to a gene: 7. CDR1 and CDR2 (germline): SQVTM, ANQGSEA. The CDR3 region has the DNA TGCAGCGGAAAGACAGGGTTTTATGGCTACACCTTC. This encodes CSGKTGFYGYTF.

The V call is TRBV19, the J call TRBJ1-2; D unresolved. The length of the CDR3 is 13 residues. Germline assignment: CDR1 LNHDA and CDR2 SQIVND (reference sequence). V was trimmed by 7 bases and J by 4 bases, leaving 13 bases between them. The CDR3 reads CASNVGRIYGYTF. DNA for the CDR3: TGTGCCAGTAACGTGGGCAGGATCTATGGCTACACCTTC. Complete variable domain (other parts from reference TRBV19 and TRBJ1-2): DGGITQSPKYLFRKEGQNVTLSCEQNLNHDAMYWYRQDPGQGLRLIYYSQIVNDFQKGDIAEGYSVSREKKESFPLTVTSAQKNPTAFYLCASNVGRIYGYTFGSGTRLTVV.

The chain couples TRBV2 to TRBJ2-2; D is perhaps TRBD2 (6 bases). Trimming shortened V by 4 bases and J by 0 bases, and 9 bases separated the two germline ends. The CDR3 extends over 15 amino acids. In germline, CDR1 is SNHLY, CDR2 FYNNEI. CDR3: CASSVRLANTGELFF. CDR3 bases: TGTGCCAGCAGTGTGCGACTAGCGAACACCGGGGAGCTGTTTTTT. The full variable domain, completed using reference TRBV2 and TRBJ2-2, is EPEVTQTPSHQVTQMGQEVILRCVPISNHLYFYWYRQILGQKVEFLVSFYNNEISEKSEIFDDQFSVERPDGSNFTLKIRSTKLEDSAMYFCASSVRLANTGELFFGEGSRLTVL.

V gene TRBV5-1 combines with J gene TRBJ2-7; 9 positions match TRBD1. Germline CDR1 is SGHRS and CDR2 is YFSETQ. Trimming cost V 1 base and J 5 bases; bases outside gene matches: 1. The CDR3 contains 13 residues. In nucleotides, the CDR3 is TGCGCCAGCAGCTTGACAGGGGGCAACGAGCAGTACTTC. Its translation: CASSLTGGNEQYF.

The chain links TRBV27 to TRBJ2-3; 7 bases map to TRBD2. From germline, CDR1 is MNHEY and CDR2 SMNVEV (reference sequence). J was trimmed by 10 bases and V by 1 base; bases with no gene match: 2. This CDR3 contains 12 residues. The DNA of the CDR3 is TGTGCCAGCAGTTTATGGGGGGGAGCGCAGTATTTT. It encodes CASSLWGGAQYF.

The chain employs TRBV28 and TRBJ2-5; 8 bases are a match to TRBD2. The J segment lost 5 bases and the V segment lost 9 bases, leaving 8 bases of the junction unmatched. The germline CDR1 and CDR2 sequences are MDHEN and SYDVKM. CDR3 size: 13 residues. The DNA for the CDR3 is TGTGCCAGTCAGAGCGGGAGAGGGGAGACCCAGTACTTC. This gives the protein CASQSGRGETQYF.

J is TRBJ2-1 and V is TRBV7-9; TRBD1 matches at 9 bases. This CDR3 contains 14 residues. CDR1 is SEHNR and CDR2 is FQNEAQ in the germline V gene (reference sequence). The trim removed 2 bases at V and 15 bases at J, leaving 11 bases unmatched. CDR3 DNA sequence: TGTGCCAGCAGCTTAATAGCTGGGACAGGGTATCTGTTCTTC. This translates into CASSLIAGTGYLFF. Filled out from reference TRBV7-9 and TRBJ2-1, the complete variable domain reads DTGVSQNPRHKITKRGQNVTFRCDPISEHNRLYWYRQTLGQGPEFLTYFQNEAQLEKSRLLSDRFSAERPKGSFSTLEIQRTEQGDSAMYLCASSLIAGTGYLFFGPGTRLTVL.